Following are 20 T cell receptor beta chains from one sample sequenced in a study of Graves' ophthalmopathy and Graves' hyperthyroidism. RNA transcripts served as template for amplifying TCR beta CDR3 sequences. In the first round, RT-PCR was carried out with HTBI primers, and a multiplex PCR formed the second round. TCRdb itself ran the multiplex PCR reads through MiXCR, one entry per CDR3 protein. The table shows over a million distinct CDR3 sequences, with about two fifths occurring only once. Specimen: peripheral blood or thyroid tissue (not recorded which). These receptors all stem from an adult man with Graves' hyperthyroidism.

The chain employs TRBV7-9 and TRBJ1-2; D gene unclear. This CDR3 comprises 11 residues. The germline V gene has CDR1 SEHNR and CDR2 FQNEAQ (reference sequence). Trimming shortened V by 5 bases and J by 13 bases, and 14 bases separated the two germline ends. As DNA, the CDR3 is TGTGCCAGCAGCCTACGCGGTGGGAGCACCTTC. Translation: CASSLRGGSTF.

This clonotype was observed many times. The rearrangement joins TRBV7-9 to TRBJ1-3; no clear D. The CDR3 length is 13 residues. V shed 2 bases and J shed 7 bases, with 9 bases lying between them. In germline, CDR1 is SEHNR, CDR2 FQNEAQ (reference sequence). CDR3 nucleotide sequence: TGTGCCAGCAGCTTATCAGGATGGAACACCATATATTTT. Protein: CASSLSGWNTIYF.

Many counts were recorded for this clonotype. V usage is TRBV7-9 and J usage is TRBJ1-4; no clear D. In germline, CDR1 is SEHNR, CDR2 FQNEAQ (reference sequence). This CDR3 spans 14 amino acids. V was pared by 1 base and J by 5 bases, with 8 bases between. In DNA, the CDR3 is TGTGCCAGCAGCTTAGGGGGTCAGAATGAAAAACTGTTTTTT. Protein sequence: CASSLGGQNEKLFF.

This clonotype was counted at least ten times. The V gene is TRBV19, the J gene TRBJ2-7; 10 nucleotides match TRBD1. CDR3 length: 14 amino acids. CDR1 and CDR2 from the germline V gene are LNHDA and SQIVND (reference sequence). V lost 4 bases to trimming and J lost 3 bases; unmatched junction nucleotides: 3. The CDR3 here is CASSTDRGNYEQYF. DNA for the CDR3: TGTGCCAGTAGTACGGACAGGGGGAACTACGAGCAGTACTTC.

This clonotype came up a few times. The rearrangement joins TRBV12-3 or TRBV12-4 to TRBJ1-3, with D unclear. Trimming stripped 8 bases from V and 0 bases from J, with 11 bases between. The CDR3 runs to 14 residues. CDR3 loop: CASVMGFSGNTIYF. In DNA, the CDR3 is TGTGCCAGCGTTATGGGTTTCTCTGGAAACACCATATATTTT.

The chain has TRBV28 and TRBJ2-7; 10 bases line up with TRBD1. Germline values: CDR1 MDHEN, CDR2 SYDVKM. The CDR3 has 16 amino acids. Trimming cost V 7 bases and J 2 bases; bases outside gene matches: 11. The CDR3: CASNEEDRGRPYEQYF. CDR3 coding DNA: TGTGCCAGCAACGAGGAAGACAGGGGGCGTCCCTACGAGCAGTACTTC.

The V gene is TRBV25-1, the J gene TRBJ1-2, with 8 nucleotides matching TRBD1. Trimming cost V 8 bases and J 10 bases; bases outside gene matches: 9. This CDR3 has 12 residues. Germline assignment: CDR1 MGHDK and CDR2 SYGVNS. The CDR3 protein is CASQVGQAAYTF. As DNA, the CDR3 is TGTGCCAGCCAAGTGGGACAGGCGGCCTACACCTTC.

This clonotype appeared many times. This chain uses TRBV2 with TRBJ2-7, with D unclear. There are 11 residues in the CDR3. Trimming took off 4 bases at V and 5 bases at J, with 6 bases between the two ends. Germline V gene data show CDR1 as SNHLY and CDR2 as FYNNEI. CDR3 sequence (DNA): TGTGCCAGCAGTGTTAGGCACGAGCAGTACTTC. This encodes CASSVRHEQYF.

This clonotype was counted ten times or more. V gene TRBV2 combines with J gene TRBJ1-2, with D possibly TRBD1 on 5 matching bases. This CDR3 contains 16 residues. CDR1 is SNHLY, CDR2 FYNNEI, per germline. V lost 1 base to trimming and J lost 6 bases, with 18 bases between them. CDR3 sequence (DNA): TGTGCCAGCAGTGAAGGGGCTAGTCCAGGGTACCATGGCTACACCTTC. This codes for CASSEGASPGYHGYTF.

This clonotype has more than one count but fewer than ten. The chain is built from TRBV29-1 and TRBJ1-2; 9 bases are shared with TRBD1. Trimming cost V 2 bases and J 8 bases; bases outside gene matches: 6. CDR1 is SQVTM and CDR2 is ANQGSEA in the germline V gene. This CDR3 is built from 13 residues. The CDR3 here is CSVEIGQGFGYTF. The DNA of the CDR3 is TGCAGCGTTGAAATAGGACAGGGGTTCGGCTACACCTTC.

The chain is built from TRBV10-2 and TRBJ2-5; D remains ambiguous. Trimming left V 5 bases short and J 7 bases short, with 14 bases between. The CDR3 runs 13 residues. Germline CDR1 and CDR2: WSHSY and SAAADI. As DNA, the CDR3 is TGCGCCAGCAGTTATGACCCCATGGGGACCCAGTACTTC. Its protein product is CASSYDPMGTQYF.

This chain uses TRBV5-5 with TRBJ1-1; maybe TRBD1 (5 bases). The CDR3 sequence is 11 residues long. Trimming removed 5 bases at V and 7 bases at J, with 9 bases between. From germline, CDR1 is SGHKS and CDR2 YYEKEE (reference sequence). The CDR3 sequence is CASRVGDEAFF. For the CDR3, the DNA is TGTGCCAGCAGAGTGGGGGATGAAGCTTTCTTT.

V and J are TRBV29-1 and TRBJ1-2; tentative D call: TRBD1 (5 bases). This CDR3 comprises 10 residues. V was clipped by 4 bases and J by 7 bases, with 7 bases between them. CDR1 and CDR2 (germline): SQVTM, ANQGSEA. The CDR3 here is CSVVRGGYTF. The CDR3 region has the DNA TGCAGCGTTGTAAGGGGTGGCTACACCTTC.

At least ten counts were recorded for this clonotype. The rearrangement uses TRBV29-1 and TRBJ1-2; tentatively, D is TRBD1 (6 bases). V gave up 2 bases and J gave up 0 bases, with 7 bases separating them. The CDR3 has 13 amino acids. Germline CDR1 SQVTM, CDR2 ANQGSEA. Written as DNA, the CDR3 is TGCAGCGTTGAAACAGGGTCTAACTATGGCTACACCTTC. Translated, it gives CSVETGSNYGYTF. The full variable domain, with the rest looked up from reference TRBV29-1 and TRBJ1-2, is SAVISQKPSRDICQRGTSLTIQCQVDSQVTMMFWYRQQPGQSLTLIATANQGSEATYESGFVIDKFPISRPNLTFSTLTVSNMSPEDSSIYLCSVETGSNYGYTFGSGTRLTVV.

This clonotype turned up a few times. V and J are TRBV5-5 and TRBJ1-2, with D unresolved. Germline V lookup: CDR1 SGHKS, CDR2 YYEKEE (reference sequence). This CDR3 spans 16 amino acids. Trimming took off 4 bases at V and 2 bases at J, with 18 bases between the two ends. CDR3 bases: TGTGCCAGCAGCCCACAGACTCCAGAGAGGAACTATGGCTACACCTTC. As protein: CASSPQTPERNYGYTF.

V is TRBV12-3 or TRBV12-4 and J is TRBJ2-7; D is undetermined. V shed 3 bases and J shed 7 bases, with 13 bases lying between them. The length of the CDR3 is 13 residues. The CDR3 protein is CASSFIRAREQYF. The CDR3, as DNA: TGTGCCAGCAGTTTTATTAGGGCTCGGGAGCAGTACTTC.

In its sample, this clonotype was seen once. This chain joins TRBV10-1 and TRBJ1-5; D not resolved. Germline CDR1 reads WNHNN; CDR2 reads SYGVQD (reference sequence). This CDR3 has 16 amino acids. Trimming left V 5 bases short and J 4 bases short, with 18 bases between. Here the CDR3 reads CASSYSRTSRNQPQHF. CDR3 in DNA: TGCGCCAGCAGTTACTCCAGGACTAGCCGTAATCAGCCCCAGCATTTT.

Worth noting for this clonotype: A read error may be the cause here, since a much bigger clone is one base away. The chain carries TRBV7-9 and TRBJ2-7; 8 bases match TRBD1. The V gene's germline CDR1 is SEHNR and CDR2 FQNEAQ (reference sequence). The CDR3 has 13 residues. CDR3: CASSLPGGAWQCF. CDR3 DNA: TGTGCCAGCAGCTTACCAGGGGGCGCGTGGCAGTGCTTC. The entire variable domain, with the rest obtained from reference TRBV7-9 and TRBJ2-7, is as follows: DTGVSQNPRHKITKRGQNVTFRCDPISEHNRLYWYRQTLGQGPEFLTYFQNEAQLEKSRLLSDRFSAERPKGSFSTLEIQRTEQGDSAMYLCASSLPGGAWQCFGPGTRLTVT.

This sequence joins TRBV2 and TRBJ1-5, with D perhaps matching TRBD1 (5 bases). The CDR3 runs to 20 residues. CDR1 and CDR2 (germline): SNHLY, FYNNEI. The V gene lost 5 bases and the J gene lost 4 bases, with 30 bases spanning the gap. The CDR3, as DNA: TGTGCCAGCAGTTTTGTGGGCAGGATCGGGACGGACGGAAGGAATCAGCCCCAGCATTTT. Translation gives CASSFVGRIGTDGRNQPQHF.

Ten or more counts support this clonotype. V gene TRBV2 combines with J gene TRBJ2-7, with unresolved D. This CDR3 spans 14 amino acids. Germline V gene sequence: CDR1 SNHLY, CDR2 FYNNEI. Trimming took 7 bases from V and 0 from J, leaving 13 bases between them. CDR3 protein: CASKLTYASYEQYF. In DNA, the CDR3 is TGTGCCAGCAAATTGACTTATGCCTCCTACGAGCAGTACTTC.